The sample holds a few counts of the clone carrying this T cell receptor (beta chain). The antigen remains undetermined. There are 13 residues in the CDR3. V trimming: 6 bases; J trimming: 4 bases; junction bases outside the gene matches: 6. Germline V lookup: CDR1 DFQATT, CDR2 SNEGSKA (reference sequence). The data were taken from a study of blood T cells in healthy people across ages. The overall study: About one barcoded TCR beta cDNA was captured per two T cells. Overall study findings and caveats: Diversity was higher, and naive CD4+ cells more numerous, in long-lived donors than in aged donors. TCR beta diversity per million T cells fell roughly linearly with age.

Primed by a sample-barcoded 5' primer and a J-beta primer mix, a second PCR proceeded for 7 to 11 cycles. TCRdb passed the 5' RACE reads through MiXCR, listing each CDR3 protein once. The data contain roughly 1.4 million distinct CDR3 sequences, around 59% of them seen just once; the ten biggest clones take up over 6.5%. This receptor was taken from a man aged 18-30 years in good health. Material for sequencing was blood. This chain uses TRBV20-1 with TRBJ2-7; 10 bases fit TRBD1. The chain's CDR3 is CSANSDRGYEQYF. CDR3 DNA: TGCAGTGCGAACTCGGACAGGGGGTACGAGCAGTACTTC.